Below, 10 T cell receptor beta chains from the same sample are listed, as sequenced in a study of cytomegalovirus exposure and HLA in healthy donors. Both 60 Vbeta primers and 13 Jbeta primers went into the PCR. The method was immunoSEQ multiplex PCR; TCRdb's version includes in-frame clones alone and lacks a portion of them. Of over 150,000 clones in the sample, roughly 80% are singletons; the top ten hold around 3.3%. The sequenced sample consisted of PBMCs. The receptor set was obtained from a woman under 40 in good health and CMV-seropositive.

The CDR3 region has the DNA TGTGCCATCATTTCTAGCTCCGATGAGCAGTTCTTC. Encoded protein: CAIISSSDEQFF. The chain recombines TRBV10-3 with TRBJ2-1; weak D call: TRBD2 (5 bases). Germline-derived CDR1 and CDR2 are ENHRY and SYGVKD. CDR3 length: 12 amino acids. Deletions cut 7 bases from V and 8 bases from J, with 12 bases between.

The rearrangement uses TRBV7-9 and TRBJ2-7, with 9 bases identical to TRBD1. V dropped 1 base and J dropped 3; count of bases not matched to a gene: 4. The CDR3 has 15 amino acids. CDR1 and CDR2 (germline): SEHNR, FQNEAQ (reference sequence). CDR3 in DNA: TGTGCCAGCAGCTTAGAACAGGGGGCGTTCTACGAGCAGTACTTC. Its protein is CASSLEQGAFYEQYF.

The CDR3: CASSPGQGSGNTIYF. The CDR3 nucleotides are TGTGCCAGCAGTCCGGGACAGGGAAGTGGAAACACCATATATTTT. The rearrangement links TRBV6-6 to TRBJ1-3; TRBD1 aligns across 9 bases. The CDR3 runs 15 residues. The V gene's germline CDR1 is MNHNY and CDR2 SVGAGI (reference sequence). V trimming: 5 bases; J trimming: 3 bases; junction bases outside the gene matches: 5.

The gene calls are TRBV25-1 and TRBJ2-7; the D gene is possibly TRBD1 (6 bases). CDR3 length: 15 residues. Germline-derived CDR1 and CDR2 are MGHDK and SYGVNS. The V end was cut by 3 bases, the J end by 5 bases, with 17 bases between. The CDR3 region has the DNA TGTGCCAGCAGTGAGCGCAGGGGAGTAGTACACGAGCAGTACTTC. Its protein is CASSERRGVVHEQYF.

V usage is TRBV28 and J usage is TRBJ1-2, with D unclear. Trimming took off 1 base at V and 7 bases at J, with 10 bases between the two ends. The CDR3 spans 13 residues. Germline V lookup: CDR1 MDHEN, CDR2 SYDVKM. The chain's CDR3 is CASSLLTESGYTF. The CDR3 DNA follows: TGTGCCAGCAGTTTATTGACGGAGTCTGGCTACACCTTC.

The chain carries TRBV6-1 and TRBJ1-1, with D possibly being TRBD1 (5 bases). The germline V gene encodes CDR1 MNHNS and CDR2 SASEGT. The CDR3 consists of 13 residues. V gave up 2 bases and J gave up 2 bases, with 6 bases separating them. CDR3 DNA: TGTGCCAGCAGTGAATGGGGCAACACTGAAGCTTTCTTT. It is translated as CASSEWGNTEAFF.

V usage is TRBV9 and J usage is TRBJ2-3, with TRBD2 identical over 10 bases. The CDR3 spans 17 residues. The ends lost 0 bases at V and 6 bases at J; junction bases unmatched: 10. The germline V gene has CDR1 SGDLS and CDR2 YYNGEE. The CDR3 DNA sequence: TGTGCCAGCAGCGTAGACCCTAGCGGGAGTACTTTGGATACGCAGTATTTT. Protein product: CASSVDPSGSTLDTQYF.

V is TRBV21-1 and J is TRBJ1-5. TRBV21-1 is shown as a pseudogene. The CDR3 runs 17 residues. The CDR3 is CASSKRQGGESNQPQHF. CDR3 nucleotide sequence: TGTGCCAGCAGCAAACGCCAGGGAGGCGAGAGCAATCAGCCCCAGCATTTT.

The rearrangement uses TRBV29-1 and TRBJ1-1; 7 bases agree with TRBD1. Looked up from germline, CDR1 is SQVTM and CDR2 is ANQGSEA. V gave up 4 bases and J gave up 7 bases; unmatched junction bases: 9. The CDR3 contains 13 residues. In DNA, the CDR3 is TGCAGCGTTGGAACAGGGGAAGAGAATGAAGCTTTCTTT. Residues: CSVGTGEENEAFF.

This chain uses TRBV7-8 with TRBJ2-7; D may be TRBD2 (6 bases). V lost 1 base and J 2 bases, leaving 18 bases between the germline ends. The CDR3 consists of 17 residues. Germline CDR1 SGHVS, CDR2 FQNEAQ. CDR3 in amino acids: CASSLEFRREIAYEQYF. The DNA of the CDR3 is TGTGCCAGCAGCTTAGAATTTCGGAGGGAAATAGCCTACGAGCAGTACTTC.